This T cell receptor (beta chain) appears in the sequencing data of a study of T-cell memory formation after mild COVID-19. Study in general: Most TCR clusters belonged to a single donor.

General study points: CD4/CD8 balance held among clones contracting day 15 to 85, and later expanders leaned CD4+. Contracting CD4+ clones sat mainly in CM and EM; CD8+ in EMRA.

The CDR3 contains 14 residues. The V and J ends lost 9 bases and 5 bases, in that order; junction bases with no gene match: 8. Germline lookup yields CDR1 SNHLY and CDR2 FYNNEI. This clonotype was counted only a few times. Its target is not known. Each CDR3 protein is one row after TCRdb ran MiXCR on the 5' RACE reads. The profile shows more than 10,000 distinct CDR3 sequences, about 17% of them singletons. The clonotype was recovered from a man younger than 30 who had mild COVID-19 (a few samples of this study predate the infection). Cell type and time point are not known. The genes are TRBV2 and TRBJ1-2; 11 bases are a match to TRBD1. Sequencing was carried out using PBMCs or a T cell subset sorted from them (not recorded which). CDR3 region: CARDRDRGFYGYTF. The CDR3 coding sequence is TGTGCCAGAGACCGGGACAGGGGGTTTTATGGCTACACCTTC.